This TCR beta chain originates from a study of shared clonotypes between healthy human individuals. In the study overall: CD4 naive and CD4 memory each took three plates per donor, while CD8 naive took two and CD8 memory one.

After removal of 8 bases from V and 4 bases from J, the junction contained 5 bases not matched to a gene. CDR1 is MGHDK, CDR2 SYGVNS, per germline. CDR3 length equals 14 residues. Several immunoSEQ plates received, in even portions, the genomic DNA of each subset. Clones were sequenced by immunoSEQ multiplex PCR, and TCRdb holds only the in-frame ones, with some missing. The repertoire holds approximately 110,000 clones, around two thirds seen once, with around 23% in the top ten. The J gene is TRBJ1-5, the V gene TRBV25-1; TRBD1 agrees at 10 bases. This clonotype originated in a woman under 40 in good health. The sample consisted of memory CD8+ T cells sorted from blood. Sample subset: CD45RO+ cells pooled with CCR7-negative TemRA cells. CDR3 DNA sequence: TGTGCCAGCCGCCCGGGACAGGGGAATCAGCCCCAGCATTTT. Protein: CASRPGQGNQPQHF.